This T cell receptor (beta chain) is from a study of PD-L1 blockade in urothelial cancer. Turning to the study itself: Once treatment had started, blood was analyzed at 3 weeks (second dose) and again at 6 weeks. A median blood sample held about 140,000 T cells and tens of thousands of unique TCRs.

There are a few counts of this clone. Time point noted: pretreatment peripheral blood. Each patient's cancer was a locally advanced or metastatic urothelial carcinoma. The CDR3 has 15 residues. The germline V and J ends were trimmed by 5 bases and 6 bases, with 17 bases remaining between them. CDR1 is SGHAT and CDR2 is FQDESV in the germline V gene (reference sequence). Synthetic TCR analog templates were spiked into all PCRs individually. Clones were read by immunoSEQ multiplex PCR, and TCRdb kept only the in-frame ones, dropping some. This sample has 55,000 to 80,000 clones, with around 81% found just once.

The sample here was PBMCs, taken around atezolizumab (anti-PD-L1) treatment. The chain joins TRBV11-1 to TRBJ1-5; possibly TRBD1 for D (6 bases). This TCR was recovered from a man between 65 and 79 years old with urothelial cancer. The CDR3 sequence is CASSPPEGEGQPQHF. CDR3 DNA sequence: TGTGCCAGCAGCCCCCCGGAGGGGGAGGGTCAGCCCCAGCATTTT.